This TCR beta chain is from a study of breast tumors, draining lymph nodes, adjacent tissues. TCRdb reprocessed the multiplex PCR reads via MiXCR and lists one record per CDR3 protein. Found here are hundreds of thousands of distinct CDR3 sequences, approximately 30% of them singletons; the top ten hold around 1.4%. Germline lookup yields CDR1 SGHAT and CDR2 FQNNGV. The CDR3 is 14 amino acids. V shed 7 bases and J 4 bases; nucleotides not matched to a gene: 7. Axillary draining lymph nodes of breast cancer patients supplied the node samples. Concerning this clonotype: The antigen remains unidentified.

Study outcomes and limitations: That most tumor T cells come from lymph nodes remained unproven.

Sequences were obtained from axillary lymph node tissue. The V call is TRBV11-2, the J call TRBJ2-1, with 7 bases matching TRBD2. This receptor was taken from a female donor with breast cancer. Some clones in this sample may be carry-over from other donors' samples. The CDR3 spells CASTELASYNEQFF. The CDR3 nucleotides read TGTGCCAGCACCGAACTAGCGTCATACAATGAGCAGTTCTTC.